Each of the 27 T cell receptor beta chains below was sequenced from the same sample in a study of cytomegalovirus exposure and HLA in healthy donors. PCR amplification relied on 60 Vbeta primers (plus 13 Jbeta primers). TCRdb keeps only in-frame clones here, not all; method: immunoSEQ multiplex PCR. The sample carries about 120,000 clones, more than 70% recorded once. Sample: PBMCs. All receptors derive from a human donor in good health.

This chain uses TRBV2 with TRBJ2-5; weak D call: TRBD2 (6 bases). The J call may not be correct, given that the DNA end is closer to TRBJ2-7. Germline CDR1 and CDR2: SNHLY and FYNNEI. This CDR3 comprises 14 residues. CDR3 sequence reads: CASSLLALADEQYF. In DNA form, the CDR3 reads TGTGCCAGCAGTTTACTAGCCTTGGCGGACGAGCAGTACTTC.

The J gene is TRBJ2-2, the V gene TRBV5-1; D possibly corresponds to TRBD2 (6 bases). V was clipped by 3 bases and J by 2 bases, with 8 bases between them. Germline values: CDR1 SGHRS, CDR2 YFSETQ. This CDR3 spans 14 amino acids. The CDR3 DNA follows: TGCGCCAGCAGCTACGGGGGAAACACCGGGGAGCTGTTTTTT. It is translated as CASSYGGNTGELFF.

The chain employs TRBV11-2 and TRBJ2-7; the D gene is possibly TRBD1 (5 bases). The V and J ends lost 3 bases and 1 base respectively, with 10 bases between them. The CDR3 is 14 residues long. Germline V lookup: CDR1 SGHAT, CDR2 FQNNGV. CDR3 bases: TGTGCCAGCAGCTTTAACCAGGGATCCTACGAGCAGTACTTC. It specifies CASSFNQGSYEQYF.

This clone has only one observation. The gene calls are TRBV27 and TRBJ1-5; D is unclear. Germline V CDR1 and CDR2: MNHEY, SMNVEV (reference sequence). The CDR3 has 14 residues. The V end was cut by 4 bases, the J end by 8 bases, with 15 bases between. The CDR3 DNA sequence: TGTGCCAGCAGTTCCCTCCCCGGGAGTAAGCCCCAGCATTTT. Amino acid sequence: CASSSLPGSKPQHF.

The chain is built from TRBV10-2 and TRBJ2-7; D not certain. Deletions cut 4 bases from V and 0 bases from J, with 7 bases between. The CDR3 has 13 amino acids. Per germline, CDR1 WSHSY and CDR2 SAAADI. The CDR3, as DNA: TGCGCCAGCAGTGCCCAGATCTCCTACGAGCAGTACTTC. Its translation: CASSAQISYEQYF.

The rearrangement joins TRBV27 to TRBJ1-5; D not certain. Germline loops: CDR1 MNHEY, CDR2 SMNVEV (reference sequence). Trimming pared 5 bases from V and 7 bases from J, leaving 12 bases between. The CDR3 is made up of 13 amino acids. CDR3 protein: CASSSEVRQPQHF. In nucleotides, the CDR3 is TGTGCCAGCAGTAGCGAGGTGAGACAGCCCCAGCATTTT.

This clone was observed a single time. V gene TRBV9 combines with J gene TRBJ1-5; 7 bases fit TRBD1. With 1 base clipped from V and 0 bases from J, the junction kept 1 base outside the gene matches. Germline V gene sequence: CDR1 SGDLS, CDR2 YYNGEE. The CDR3 is 15 residues long. The DNA for the CDR3 is TGTGCCAGCAGCGTAACAGGGGCTAGCAATCAGCCCCAGCATTTT. This translates into CASSVTGASNQPQHF.

The chain combines TRBV5-1 with TRBJ1-2, with D maybe TRBD1 (6 bases). V lost 0 bases and J 2 bases, leaving 20 bases between the germline ends. The CDR3 runs 18 residues. Germline CDR1 and CDR2: SGHRS and YFSETQ. CDR3 nucleotide sequence: TGCGCCAGCAGCTTGGCCGTAGGACAGCAAGAGCTGAACTATGGCTACACCTTC. This translates into CASSLAVGQQELNYGYTF. The entire variable domain, with the rest obtained from reference TRBV5-1 and TRBJ1-2, is as follows: KAGVTQTPRYLIKTRGQQVTLSCSPISGHRSVSWYQQTPGQGLQFLFEYFSETQRNKGNFPGRFSGRQFSNSRSEMNVSTLELGDSALYLCASSLAVGQQELNYGYTFGSGTRLTVV.

This clone turned up a few times. This chain links TRBV18 with TRBJ1-4; tentatively, D is TRBD1 (6 bases). The CDR3 has 13 residues. V lost 5 bases to trimming and J lost 7 bases, with 11 bases between them. Per germline, CDR1 KGHSH and CDR2 LQKENI. CDR3 sequence (DNA): TGTGCCAGCTCATTCCAGGGGATTGAAAAACTGTTTTTT. Amino acid sequence: CASSFQGIEKLFF. The variable domain in full, completed from reference TRBV18 and TRBJ1-4, reads NAGVMQNPRHLVRRRGQEARLRCSPMKGHSHVYWYRQLPEEGLKFMVYLQKENIIDESGMPKERFSAEFPKEGPSILRIQQVVRGDSAAYFCASSFQGIEKLFFGSGTQLSVL.

The chain joins TRBV19 to TRBJ1-5; 10 bases fit TRBD1. Germline-derived CDR1 and CDR2 are LNHDA and SQIVND (reference sequence). The CDR3 contains 22 residues. V was clipped by 2 bases and J by 0 bases; unmatched bases: 19. The CDR3 DNA reads as TGTGCCAGTAGTATATATTGGGATTACCGGGACAGGGGTGTTTATAGCAATCAGCCCCAGCATTTT. This codes for CASSIYWDYRDRGVYSNQPQHF.

V is TRBV29-1 and J is TRBJ2-5, with TRBD2 matching 9 bases. Germline CDR1 and CDR2: SQVTM and ANQGSEA. The CDR3 loop spans 13 amino acids. V was clipped by 3 bases and J by 4 bases; unmatched bases: 3. The CDR3 here is CSVDAGGGETQYF. CDR3 DNA sequence: TGCAGCGTTGACGCGGGGGGGGGAGAGACCCAGTACTTC.

This clone was counted a single time. V and J are TRBV18 and TRBJ1-2; tentative D call: TRBD1 (6 bases). The CDR3 is made up of 15 amino acids. Trimming took 3 bases from V and 0 from J, leaving 11 bases between them. CDR1 and CDR2 (germline): KGHSH, LQKENI. The CDR3 DNA sequence: TGTGCCAGCTCACCCCGCAGGGGCCCTAACTATGGCTACACCTTC. It specifies CASSPRRGPNYGYTF.

The chain uses TRBV5-5 and TRBJ2-7; TRBD1 is a possible D gene (5 bases). Germline CDR1 and CDR2: SGHKS and YYEKEE (reference sequence). Between the trimmed V and J ends, which lost 0 bases and 3 bases, there was a span of 10 bases. The CDR3 contains 14 residues. CDR3 bases: TGTGCCAGCAGCTTGGAGGCAGGGTTCTACGAGCAGTACTTC. Translation gives CASSLEAGFYEQYF.

The V call is TRBV29-1, the J call TRBJ1-2, with 7 nucleotides matching TRBD1. Trimming took 5 bases from V and 3 from J; bases not matched to a gene: 3. This CDR3 is 12 amino acids long. The germline gives CDR1 SQVTM, CDR2 ANQGSEA. CDR3 loop: CSVRGQYYGYTF. DNA for the CDR3: TGCAGCGTTCGGGGACAGTACTATGGCTACACCTTC.

This clone was seen only a few times. This CDR3 is also generated by other DNA sequences in the sample. This chain uses TRBV7-9 with TRBJ1-1, with 8 bases fitting TRBD1. The CDR3 totals 13 residues. The germline V gene has CDR1 SEHNR and CDR2 FQNEAQ (reference sequence). Trimming removed 5 bases from V and 5 bases from J; junction bases left unmatched: 4. This CDR3 is CASSPTGDTEAFF. CDR3 nucleotides: TGTGCCAGCAGCCCGACAGGGGATACTGAAGCTTTCTTT.

The V gene is TRBV29-1, the J gene TRBJ2-3; 10 positions match TRBD2. Germline V gene sequence: CDR1 SQVTM, CDR2 ANQGSEA. The V and J ends lost 6 bases and 2 bases, in that order; junction bases with no gene match: 14. The CDR3 extends over 17 amino acids. CDR3 sequence reads: CSVDREGAGGPTDTQYF. The CDR3 DNA reads as TGCAGCGTCGACAGGGAGGGAGCGGGGGGGCCCACAGATACGCAGTATTTT.

The V call is TRBV15, the J call TRBJ1-1; maybe TRBD1 (6 bases). CDR3 size: 13 residues. Trimming took 0 bases from V and 8 from J, leaving 10 bases between them. CDR1 is LNHNV and CDR2 is YYDKDF in the germline V gene (reference sequence). This CDR3 reads CATSRDPGHEAFF. The CDR3 coding sequence is TGTGCCACCAGCAGAGATCCGGGACACGAAGCTTTCTTT. The variable domain in full, with the rest retrieved from reference TRBV15 and TRBJ1-1, is DAMVIQNPRYQVTQFGKPVTLSCSQTLNHNVMYWYQQKSSQAPKLLFHYYDKDFNNEADTPDNFQSRRPNTSFCFLDIRSPGLGDTAMYLCATSRDPGHEAFFGQGTRLTVV.

As concerns this clone: One junction end does not reproduce the germline sequence, and a read error may be involved. The V gene is TRBV7-9, the J gene TRBJ1-3, with unresolved D. Per germline, CDR1 SEHNR and CDR2 FQNEAQ (reference sequence). The CDR3 runs to 12 residues. CDR3 nucleotide sequence: TGTGCCAGCAGCTTGAGTTCCTTGGGGAGCGGGTTT. This codes for CASSLSSLGSGF.

The chain combines TRBV10-3 with TRBJ2-2, with no clear D. The ends were cut back, 2 bases at V and 10 bases at J, with 14 bases in the middle. Germline lookup yields CDR1 ENHRY and CDR2 SYGVKD. The CDR3 totals 14 residues. The CDR3 sequence is CAISEEALSEELFF. The CDR3 nucleotides are TGTGCCATCAGTGAGGAAGCCCTGTCCGAGGAGCTGTTTTTT.

The table lists this clone with a count of one. This likely came from a read error, as a far larger clone is one base away. Other DNA sequences in the same sample also yield this CDR3. The chain joins TRBV27 to TRBJ2-7; no clear D gene. V lost 4 bases and J lost 3, with 4 bases in between. Germline-derived CDR1 and CDR2 are MNHEY and SMNVEV (reference sequence). This CDR3 has 11 amino acids. CDR3 amino acids: CASSSNYEQYF. In nucleotides, the CDR3 is TGTGCCAGCAGTTCCAACTACGAGCAGTACTTC.

The V and J genes are TRBV6-6 and TRBJ2-3; no clear D gene. The CDR3 has 11 amino acids. Germline CDR1 MNHNY, CDR2 SVGAGI (reference sequence). Trimming took 6 bases from V and 8 from J, leaving 9 bases between them. CDR3 nucleotides: TGTGCCAGCAGCCCTGCAGGTACGCAGTATTTT. It encodes CASSPAGTQYF.

The J gene is TRBJ2-3, the V gene TRBV4-1; possibly TRBD1 for D (6 bases). V lost 1 base and J 7 bases, leaving 18 bases between the germline ends. Germline CDR1 MGHRA, CDR2 YSYEKL. The CDR3 loop spans 16 amino acids. This CDR3 reads CASSQVFVATGNTQYF. The CDR3 DNA is TGCGCCAGCAGCCAAGTTTTTGTGGCGACAGGCAATACGCAGTATTTT.

The genes are TRBV9 and TRBJ1-2, with 8 bases fitting TRBD1. Per the germline V gene, CDR1 is SGDLS and CDR2 is YYNGEE. This CDR3 region has 14 residues. The V segment lost 4 bases and the J segment 7 bases; nucleotides outside the gene matches: 9. The chain's CDR3 is CASSSDRAPAGYTF. CDR3 coding DNA: TGTGCCAGCAGCTCGGACAGGGCACCTGCTGGCTACACCTTC.

A note on this clone: The junction does not match germline at one end; this may be a read error. The chain couples TRBV9 to TRBJ1-2; D might be TRBD1 (6 bases). Germline V CDR1 and CDR2: SGDLS, YYNGEE. The CDR3 has 16 amino acids. CDR3 sequence: CASSVGGAFHNYGYAF. In DNA, the CDR3 is TGTGCCAGCAGCGTTGGGGGGGCCTTCCATAACTATGGCTACGCCTTC.

The chain joins TRBV27 to TRBJ2-7, with D perhaps matching TRBD1 (7 bases). The CDR3 loop spans 15 amino acids. CDR1 is MNHEY and CDR2 is SMNVEV in the germline V gene (reference sequence). Trimming removed 4 bases at V and 0 bases at J, with 13 bases between. The CDR3 nucleotides are TGTGCCAGCAGTTGGGGGGACAGAGCCTCCTACGAGCAGTACTTC. Protein product: CASSWGDRASYEQYF.

A remark on this clone: At one boundary the junction diverges from the germline segment, which might be a read error. The gene calls are TRBV10-3 and TRBJ2-3, with D perhaps TRBD1 (6 bases). This CDR3 has 14 amino acids. The germline gives CDR1 ENHRY, CDR2 SYGVKD. Here the CDR3 DNA reads TGTGCCAGCAGTTACTCGTCAGGGGTGGATACGCAGTATTTT. Protein: CASSYSSGVDTQYF.

V usage is TRBV10-3 and J usage is TRBJ2-3; the D gene is possibly TRBD1 (5 bases). This CDR3 has 15 amino acids. Germline V gives CDR1 ENHRY, CDR2 SYGVKD. Trimming took off 2 bases at V and 4 bases at J, with 13 bases between the two ends. CDR3 sequence (DNA): TGTGCCATCAGTGAGCCCCCAGGGATCGCAGATACGCAGTATTTT. Encoded protein: CAISEPPGIADTQYF.